The entry that follows covers one TCR beta chain sequence. What it recognizes is unknown. Primers for the PCR totalled 60 Vbeta and 13 Jbeta. Produced via immunoSEQ multiplex PCR; TCRdb's table is partial and in-frame only. The sample comprises 100,000 to 150,000 clones, around 80% of which are singletons, and roughly 11% rests with the top ten. These data come from a study of cytomegalovirus exposure and HLA in healthy donors. The overall study: Samples from HLA-typed donors yielded about 85 million unique TCRs in an early data release. Study observations and caveats: Both high specificity and high sensitivity reportedly marked the classifier's diagnosis of cytomegalovirus status. Later analysis associated a missense DCLRE1C variant with TCR beta V- and J-gene trimming. Among TCR beta chains, those listed as cytomegalovirus-associated numbered more than 150.

This clonotype originated in a young man in good health and CMV-seropositive. Material: PBMCs.

The CDR3 region has the DNA TGTGCCAGCAGTTTAAACAGGGGTCCTGACTCCTACGAGCAGTACTTC. Protein product: CASSLNRGPDSYEQYF. This chain links TRBV27 with TRBJ2-7; 7 bases fit TRBD1. Germline V CDR1 and CDR2: MNHEY, SMNVEV (reference sequence). With V trimmed by 2 bases and J by 0 bases, 7 bases remained unmatched. The CDR3 sequence is 16 residues long.